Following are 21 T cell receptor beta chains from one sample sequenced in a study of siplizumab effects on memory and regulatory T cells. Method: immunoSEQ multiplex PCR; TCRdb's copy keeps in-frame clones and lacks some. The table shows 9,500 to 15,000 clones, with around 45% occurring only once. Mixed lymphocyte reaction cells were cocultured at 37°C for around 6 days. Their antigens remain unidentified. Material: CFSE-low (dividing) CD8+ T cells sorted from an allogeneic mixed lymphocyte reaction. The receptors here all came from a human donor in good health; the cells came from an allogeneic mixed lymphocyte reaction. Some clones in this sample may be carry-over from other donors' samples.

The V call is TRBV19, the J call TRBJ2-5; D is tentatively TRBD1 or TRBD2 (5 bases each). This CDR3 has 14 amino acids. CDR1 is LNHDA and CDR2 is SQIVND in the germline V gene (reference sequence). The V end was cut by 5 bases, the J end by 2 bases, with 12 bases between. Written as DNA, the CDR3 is TGTGCCAGTAGTTGGGGGACCGGGCAAGAGACCCAGTACTTC. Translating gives CASSWGTGQETQYF.

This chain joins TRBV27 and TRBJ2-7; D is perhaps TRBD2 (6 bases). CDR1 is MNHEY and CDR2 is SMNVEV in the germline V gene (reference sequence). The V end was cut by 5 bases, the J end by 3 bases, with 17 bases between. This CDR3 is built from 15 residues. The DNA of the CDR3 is TGTGCCAGCAGTCCCCTCCGGGAGAGTGGCTACGAGCAGTACTTC. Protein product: CASSPLRESGYEQYF.

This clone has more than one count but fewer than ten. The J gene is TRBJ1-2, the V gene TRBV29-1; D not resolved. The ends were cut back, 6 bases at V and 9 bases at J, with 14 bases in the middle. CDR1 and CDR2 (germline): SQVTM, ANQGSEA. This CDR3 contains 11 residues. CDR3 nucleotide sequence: TGCAGCGTCCAAGGTTTAGCGAGCTACACCTTC. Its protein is CSVQGLASYTF.

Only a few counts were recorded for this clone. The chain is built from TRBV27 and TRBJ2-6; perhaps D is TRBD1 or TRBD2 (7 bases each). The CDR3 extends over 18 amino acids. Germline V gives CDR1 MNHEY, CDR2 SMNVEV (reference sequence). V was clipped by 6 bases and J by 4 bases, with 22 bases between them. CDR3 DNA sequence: TGTGCCAGCAGCTTGTGGGAACCAGGGGGGGCGGGGGCCAACGTCCTGACTTTC. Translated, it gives CASSLWEPGGAGANVLTF.

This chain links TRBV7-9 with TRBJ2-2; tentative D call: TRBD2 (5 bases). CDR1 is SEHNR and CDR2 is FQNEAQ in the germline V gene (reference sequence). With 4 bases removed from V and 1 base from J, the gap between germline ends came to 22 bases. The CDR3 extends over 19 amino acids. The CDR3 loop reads CASSSAHTREPLNTGELFF. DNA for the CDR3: TGTGCCAGCAGCTCCGCCCACACACGGGAACCACTGAACACCGGGGAGCTGTTTTTT.

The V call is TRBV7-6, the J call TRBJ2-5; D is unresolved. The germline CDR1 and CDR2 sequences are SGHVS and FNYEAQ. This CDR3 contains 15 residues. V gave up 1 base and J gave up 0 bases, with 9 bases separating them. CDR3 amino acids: CASSLETAYQETQYF. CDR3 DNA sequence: TGTGCCAGCAGCTTAGAAACAGCGTACCAAGAGACCCAGTACTTC.

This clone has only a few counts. The CDR3 loop is CASSLGFGELFF. CDR3 sequence (DNA): TGTGCCAGCAGCCTTGGGTTCGGGGAGCTGTTTTTT. The chain employs TRBV7-9 and TRBJ2-2; D remains unclear. The V end lost 5 bases, the J end lost 7 bases, and 8 bases lay between the germline ends. This CDR3 is 12 amino acids long. The germline gives CDR1 SEHNR, CDR2 FQNEAQ (reference sequence).

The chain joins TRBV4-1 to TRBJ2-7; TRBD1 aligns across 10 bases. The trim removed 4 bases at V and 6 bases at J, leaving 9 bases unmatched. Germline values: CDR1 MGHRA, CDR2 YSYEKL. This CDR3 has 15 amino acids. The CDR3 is CASSLPGQGRPEQYF. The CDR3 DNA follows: TGCGCCAGCAGCCTACCGGGACAGGGGAGGCCCGAGCAGTACTTC.

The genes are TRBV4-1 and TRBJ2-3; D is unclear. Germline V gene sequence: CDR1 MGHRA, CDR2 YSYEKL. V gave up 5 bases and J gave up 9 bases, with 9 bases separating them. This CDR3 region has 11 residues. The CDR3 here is CASSAVGTQYF. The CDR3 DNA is TGCGCCAGCAGCGCAGTAGGAACGCAGTATTTT.

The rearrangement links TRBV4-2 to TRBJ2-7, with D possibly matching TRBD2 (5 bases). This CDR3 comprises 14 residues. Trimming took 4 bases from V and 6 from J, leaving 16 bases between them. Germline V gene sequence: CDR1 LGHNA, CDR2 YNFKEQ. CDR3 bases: TGTGCCAGCAGCCGCGACGGTGGTGAGGGCGAGCAGTACTTC. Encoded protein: CASSRDGGEGEQYF.

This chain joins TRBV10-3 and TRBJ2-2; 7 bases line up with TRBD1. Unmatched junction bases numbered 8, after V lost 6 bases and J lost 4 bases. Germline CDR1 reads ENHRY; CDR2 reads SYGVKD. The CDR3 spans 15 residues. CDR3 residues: CAIRQGDSPTGELFF. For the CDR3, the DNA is TGTGCCATCAGGCAAGGGGACAGTCCCACCGGGGAGCTGTTTTTT.

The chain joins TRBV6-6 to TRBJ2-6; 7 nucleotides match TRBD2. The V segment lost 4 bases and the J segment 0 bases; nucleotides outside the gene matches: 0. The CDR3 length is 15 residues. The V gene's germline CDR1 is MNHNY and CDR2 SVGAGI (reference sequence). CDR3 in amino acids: CASSWEGSGANVLTF. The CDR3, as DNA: TGTGCCAGCAGTTGGGAGGGCTCTGGGGCCAACGTCCTGACTTTC.

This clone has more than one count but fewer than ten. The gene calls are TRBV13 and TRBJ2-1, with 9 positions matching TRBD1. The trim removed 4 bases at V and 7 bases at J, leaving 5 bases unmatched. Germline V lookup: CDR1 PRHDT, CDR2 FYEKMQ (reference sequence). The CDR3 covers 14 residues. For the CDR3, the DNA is TGTGCCAGCAGCTATAGGACAGGGGCGAATGAGCAGTTCTTC. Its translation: CASSYRTGANEQFF.

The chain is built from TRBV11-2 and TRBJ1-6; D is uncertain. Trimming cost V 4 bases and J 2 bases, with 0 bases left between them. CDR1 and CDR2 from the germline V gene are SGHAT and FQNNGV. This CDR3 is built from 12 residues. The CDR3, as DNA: TGTGCCAGCAGCTCCTATAATTCACCCCTCCACTTT. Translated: CASSSYNSPLHF.

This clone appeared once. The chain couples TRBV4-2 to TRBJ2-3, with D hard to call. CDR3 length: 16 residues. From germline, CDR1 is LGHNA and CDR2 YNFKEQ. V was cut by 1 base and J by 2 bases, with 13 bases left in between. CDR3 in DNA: TGTGCCAGCAGCCAAGTGCTAGACTTAAACACAGATACGCAGTATTTT. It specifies CASSQVLDLNTDTQYF.

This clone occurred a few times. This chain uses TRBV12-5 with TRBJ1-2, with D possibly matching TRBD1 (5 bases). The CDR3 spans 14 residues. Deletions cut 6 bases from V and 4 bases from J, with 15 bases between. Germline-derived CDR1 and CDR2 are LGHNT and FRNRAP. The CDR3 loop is CASGAQGIPYGYTF. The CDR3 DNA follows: TGTGCTAGTGGCGCCCAGGGAATTCCCTATGGCTACACCTTC.

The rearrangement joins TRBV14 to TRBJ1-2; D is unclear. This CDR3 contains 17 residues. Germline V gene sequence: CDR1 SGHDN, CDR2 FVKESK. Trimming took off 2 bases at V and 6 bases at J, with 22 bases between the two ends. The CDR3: CASSQFKPPPNGNGYTF. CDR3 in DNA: TGTGCCAGCAGCCAATTTAAACCCCCCCCAAACGGAAATGGCTACACCTTC.

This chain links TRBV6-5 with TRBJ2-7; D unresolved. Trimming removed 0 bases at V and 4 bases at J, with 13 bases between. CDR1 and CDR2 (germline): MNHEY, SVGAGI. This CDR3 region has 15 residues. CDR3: CASSYSKGVAYEQYF. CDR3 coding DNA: TGTGCCAGCAGTTACTCGAAAGGAGTCGCGTACGAGCAGTACTTC.

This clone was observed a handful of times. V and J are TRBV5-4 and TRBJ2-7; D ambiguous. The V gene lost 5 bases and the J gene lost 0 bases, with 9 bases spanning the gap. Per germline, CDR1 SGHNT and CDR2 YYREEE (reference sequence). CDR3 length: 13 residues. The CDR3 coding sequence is TGTGCCAGCAGTCCAGAGGACTCCTACGAGCAGTACTTC. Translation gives CASSPEDSYEQYF.

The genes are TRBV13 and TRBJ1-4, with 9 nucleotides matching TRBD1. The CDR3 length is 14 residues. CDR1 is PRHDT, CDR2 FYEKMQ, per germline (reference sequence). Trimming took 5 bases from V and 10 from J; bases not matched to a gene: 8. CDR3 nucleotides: TGTGCCAGCAGCGGGGGACAGGGTGAGCGAAAACTGTTTTTT. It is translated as CASSGGQGERKLFF.

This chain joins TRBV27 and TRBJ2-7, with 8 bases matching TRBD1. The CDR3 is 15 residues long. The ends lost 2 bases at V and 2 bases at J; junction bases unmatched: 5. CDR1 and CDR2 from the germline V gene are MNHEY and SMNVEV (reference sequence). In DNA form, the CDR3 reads TGTGCCAGCAGTTTAGGACAGGGTAGCCCCTACGAGCAGTACTTC. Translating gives CASSLGQGSPYEQYF.